Presented here are 15 T cell receptor beta chains from one specimen sequenced in a study of tumor-infiltrating T cells and Merkel cell polyomavirus. Study context: The study examined CD8+ T cells specific for the Merkel cell polyomavirus KLL epitope.

Here immunoSEQ multiplex PCR was the method, and the copy in TCRdb shows in-frame clones only, minus some. The sample shows around 25,000 clones, around nine tenths of them seen only once. All patients' tumors stained robustly positive for Merkel cell polyomavirus Large T antigen by immunohistochemistry. Sequencing was performed on lymph node tissue. All receptors come from a man in his forties or fifties with Merkel cell carcinoma.

The chain is built from TRBV4-2 and TRBJ2-1; the match to TRBD1 covers 8 bases. CDR3 length: 16 residues. Germline lookup yields CDR1 LGHNA and CDR2 YNFKEQ. V trimming: 0 bases; J trimming: 4 bases; junction bases outside the gene matches: 5. CDR3 loop: CASSQEDRGSYNEQFF. DNA for the CDR3: TGTGCCAGCAGCCAAGAAGACAGGGGTTCTTACAATGAGCAGTTCTTC.

V is TRBV7-9 and J is TRBJ2-3; 7 positions match TRBD1. Germline CDR1 and CDR2: SEHNR and FQNEAQ (reference sequence). This CDR3 has 15 amino acids. With V trimmed by 1 base and J by 0 bases, 1 base remained unmatched. In DNA form, the CDR3 reads TGTGCCAGCAGCTTAGGGGACAGCAGCACAGATACGCAGTATTTT. This translates into CASSLGDSSTDTQYF.

The chain is built from TRBV30 and TRBJ1-2, with a tentative D call TRBD1 (6 bases). The germline gives CDR1 GTSNPN, CDR2 SVGIG (reference sequence). CDR3 size: 13 residues. V lost 1 base to trimming and J lost 8 bases, with 14 bases between them. CDR3: CAWSALTGLGYTF. CDR3 DNA sequence: TGTGCCTGGAGTGCCCTTACAGGGCTCGGCTACACCTTC.

This clone is a singleton in its sample. The chain couples TRBV7-9 to TRBJ2-3, with a weak D call TRBD2 (5 bases). The CDR3 is 17 amino acids. Trimming took 2 bases from V and 0 from J, leaving 15 bases between them. The germline V gene encodes CDR1 SEHNR and CDR2 FQNEAQ (reference sequence). The CDR3 DNA reads TGTGCCAGCAGCTTACCCCTTGCGGACTTAAGCACAGATACGCAGTATTTT. This gives the protein CASSLPLADLSTDTQYF.

This sequence joins TRBV7-2 and TRBJ1-5, with 9 bases aligning to TRBD1. Unmatched junction bases numbered 9, after V lost 3 bases and J lost 0 bases. The CDR3 has 18 amino acids. Germline V gene data show CDR1 as SGHTA and CDR2 as FQGNSA. The CDR3 nucleotides are TGTGCCAGCAGCTTCCTTGGGACAGGGCCTTATAGCAATCAGCCCCAGCATTTT. Translation gives CASSFLGTGPYSNQPQHF.

The chain uses TRBV19 and TRBJ1-2; D is unresolved. Trimming pared 6 bases from V and 4 bases from J, leaving 12 bases between. The length of the CDR3 is 13 residues. The germline V gene has CDR1 LNHDA and CDR2 SQIVND (reference sequence). CDR3 loop: CASRMTALYGYTF. CDR3 nucleotide sequence: TGTGCCAGTAGGATGACTGCACTCTATGGCTACACCTTC.

The chain is built from TRBV28 and TRBJ1-2; TRBD1 matches 7 bases. The CDR3 length is 13 residues. Germline CDR1 reads MDHEN; CDR2 reads SYDVKM. The junction had 2 bases not matched to a gene; V was cut back by 6 bases and J by 1 base. The CDR3 protein is CASSRDSNYGYTF. CDR3 DNA: TGTGCCAGCAGCCGGGACAGTAACTATGGCTACACCTTC.

The chain couples TRBV18 to TRBJ1-5; D is possibly TRBD1 (6 bases). Looked up from germline, CDR1 is KGHSH and CDR2 is LQKENI. V lost 6 bases to trimming and J lost 4 bases, with 10 bases between them. This CDR3 region has 13 residues. DNA for the CDR3: TGTGCCAGCTCTCCAACAGGGAATCAGCCCCAGCATTTT. This translates into CASSPTGNQPQHF.

The chain carries TRBV7-2 and TRBJ2-3; no firm D call. Germline assignment: CDR1 SGHTA and CDR2 FQGNSA. Trimming removed 4 bases from V and 5 bases from J, with 7 bases in between. The CDR3 covers 12 residues. CDR3 loop: CASSSSGDTQYF. Written as DNA, the CDR3 is TGTGCCAGCAGCTCCTCGGGAGATACGCAGTATTTT.

V usage is TRBV6-6 and J usage is TRBJ1-1; D unresolved. Trimming pared 8 bases from V and 4 bases from J, leaving 11 bases between. Germline V CDR1 and CDR2: MNHNY, SVGAGI (reference sequence). This CDR3 is built from 12 residues. CDR3 coding DNA: TGTGCCAGCGGGGAGGTGGGCACTGAAGCTTTCTTT. Its translation: CASGEVGTEAFF.

The rearrangement uses TRBV25-1 and TRBJ1-2; D may be TRBD1 (5 bases). V was clipped by 0 bases and J by 6 bases, with 8 bases between them. In germline, CDR1 is MGHDK, CDR2 SYGVNS. The CDR3 length is 13 residues. CDR3 amino acids: CASSEYQGDGYTF. CDR3 DNA: TGTGCCAGCAGTGAATATCAGGGCGATGGCTACACCTTC.

V is TRBV5-1 and J is TRBJ2-2; the D is unclear. Trimming removed 6 bases at V and 0 bases at J, with 18 bases between. CDR1 SGHRS and CDR2 YFSETQ come from the germline V gene. The CDR3 length is 17 residues. The CDR3 region has the DNA TGCGCCAGCACCCATCGGAACAGTGAAGCGAACACCGGGGAGCTGTTTTTT. Its translation is CASTHRNSEANTGELFF. The complete variable domain, with remaining parts taken from reference TRBV5-1 and TRBJ2-2, reads KAGVTQTPRYLIKTRGQQVTLSCSPISGHRSVSWYQQTPGQGLQFLFEYFSETQRNKGNFPGRFSGRQFSNSRSEMNVSTLELGDSALYLCASTHRNSEANTGELFFGEGSRLTVL.

J is TRBJ1-2 and V is TRBV7-3; D is possibly TRBD1 (5 bases). This CDR3 is 17 amino acids long. Looked up from germline, CDR1 is SGHTA and CDR2 is FQGTGA. Deletions cut 5 bases from V and 4 bases from J, with 23 bases between. CDR3 amino acids: CASSPHPTQGSPYGYTF. For the CDR3, the DNA is TGTGCCAGCAGCCCGCACCCAACCCAGGGTTCGCCCTATGGCTACACCTTC.

The chain joins TRBV28 to TRBJ2-7, with D uncertain. The CDR3 extends over 13 amino acids. Per germline, CDR1 MDHEN and CDR2 SYDVKM. V was clipped by 6 bases and J by 1 base, with 10 bases between them. The CDR3 DNA follows: TGTGCCAGCAGCCTGACACATTCCTACGAGCAGTACTTC. Its translation: CASSLTHSYEQYF.

The rearrangement uses TRBV6-1 and TRBJ2-7, with 10 positions matching TRBD1. The CDR3 is 14 residues long. V was clipped by 7 bases and J by 3 bases; unmatched bases: 6. CDR1 is MNHNS, CDR2 SASEGT, per germline. CDR3 loop: CASTPRTGGYEQYF. The CDR3 DNA is TGTGCCAGCACCCCCCGGACAGGGGGCTACGAGCAGTACTTC.